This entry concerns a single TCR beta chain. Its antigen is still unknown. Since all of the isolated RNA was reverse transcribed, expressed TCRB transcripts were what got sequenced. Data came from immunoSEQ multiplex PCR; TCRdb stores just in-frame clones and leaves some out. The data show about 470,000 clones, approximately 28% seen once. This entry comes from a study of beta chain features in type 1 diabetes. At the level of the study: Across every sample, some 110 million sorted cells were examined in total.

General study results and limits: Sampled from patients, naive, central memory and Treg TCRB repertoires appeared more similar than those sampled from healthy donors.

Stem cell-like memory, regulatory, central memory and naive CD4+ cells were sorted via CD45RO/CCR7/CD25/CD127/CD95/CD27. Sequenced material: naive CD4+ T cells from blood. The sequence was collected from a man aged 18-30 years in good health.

CDR3 coding DNA: TGTGCCACCAGCAGAGACTCCACTAGCGGGTCCTACAATGAGCAGTTCTTC. Protein product: CATSRDSTSGSYNEQFF. This rearrangement joins TRBV15 to TRBJ2-1, with 9 bases matching TRBD2. The ends lost 0 bases at V and 1 base at J; junction bases unmatched: 4. CDR1 is LNHNV, CDR2 YYDKDF, per germline (reference sequence). The CDR3 consists of 17 residues. Full variable domain (missing parts from reference TRBV15 and TRBJ2-1): DAMVIQNPRYQVTQFGKPVTLSCSQTLNHNVMYWYQQKSSQAPKLLFHYYDKDFNNEADTPDNFQSRRPNTSFCFLDIRSPGLGDTAMYLCATSRDSTSGSYNEQFFGPGTRLTVL.